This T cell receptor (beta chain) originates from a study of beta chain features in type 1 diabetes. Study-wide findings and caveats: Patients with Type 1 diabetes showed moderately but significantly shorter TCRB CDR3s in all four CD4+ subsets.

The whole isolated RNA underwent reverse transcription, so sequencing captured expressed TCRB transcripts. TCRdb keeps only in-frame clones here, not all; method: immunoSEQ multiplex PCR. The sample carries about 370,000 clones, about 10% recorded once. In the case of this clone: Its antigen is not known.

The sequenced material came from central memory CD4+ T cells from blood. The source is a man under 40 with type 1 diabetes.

The CDR3 DNA reads as TGTGCCACCACACCTACAGGGGCTCCTTACAATCAGCCCCAGCATTTT. Translating it yields CATTPTGAPYNQPQHF. This chain joins TRBV9 and TRBJ1-5, with TRBD1 identical over 7 bases. Germline CDR1 reads SGDLS; CDR2 reads YYNGEE. Unmatched junction bases numbered 15, after V lost 9 bases and J lost 3 bases. This CDR3 region has 16 residues.